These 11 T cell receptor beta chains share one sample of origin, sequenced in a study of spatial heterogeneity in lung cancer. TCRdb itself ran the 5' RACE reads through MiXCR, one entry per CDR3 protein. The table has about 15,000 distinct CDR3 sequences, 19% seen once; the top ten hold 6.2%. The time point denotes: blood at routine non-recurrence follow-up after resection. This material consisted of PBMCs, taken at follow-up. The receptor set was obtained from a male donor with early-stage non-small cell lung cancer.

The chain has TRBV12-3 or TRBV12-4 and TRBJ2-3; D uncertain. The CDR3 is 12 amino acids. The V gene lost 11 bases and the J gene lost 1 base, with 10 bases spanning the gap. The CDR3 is CAHSAGTDTQYF. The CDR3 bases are TGTGCCCACTCGGCGGGCACAGATACGCAGTATTTT.

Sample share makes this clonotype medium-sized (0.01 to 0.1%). CDR3 loop: CATAGGGLQETQYF. Here the CDR3 DNA reads TGTGCCACCGCGGGTGGAGGCCTCCAAGAGACCCAGTACTTC. This rearrangement joins TRBV10-3 to TRBJ2-5; possible D gene TRBD2, 5 bases. This CDR3 comprises 14 residues. Per the germline V gene, CDR1 is ENHRY and CDR2 is SYGVKD. V gave up 10 bases and J gave up 1 base, with 16 bases separating them.

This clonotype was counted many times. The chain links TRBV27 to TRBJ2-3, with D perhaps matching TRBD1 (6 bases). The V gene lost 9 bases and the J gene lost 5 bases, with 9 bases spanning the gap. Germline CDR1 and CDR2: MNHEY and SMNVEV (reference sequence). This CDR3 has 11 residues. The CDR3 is CASSRGDTQYF. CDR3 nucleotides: TGTGCCAGTAGCAGGGGAGATACGCAGTATTTT.

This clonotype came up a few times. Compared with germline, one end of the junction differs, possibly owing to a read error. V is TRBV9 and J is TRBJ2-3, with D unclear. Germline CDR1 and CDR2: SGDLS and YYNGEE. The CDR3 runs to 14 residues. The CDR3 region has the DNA TGTGCCACCAGCGTGGATAGTAGCACAGATACGCAGTATTTT. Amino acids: CATSVDSSTDTQYF.

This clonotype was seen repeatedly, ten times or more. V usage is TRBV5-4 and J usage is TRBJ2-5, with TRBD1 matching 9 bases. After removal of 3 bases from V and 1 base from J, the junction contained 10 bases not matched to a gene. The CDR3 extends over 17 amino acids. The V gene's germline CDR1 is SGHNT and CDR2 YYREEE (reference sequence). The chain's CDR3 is CASSSGQGWTGQETQYF. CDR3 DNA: TGTGCCAGCAGCTCGGGACAGGGATGGACTGGCCAAGAGACCCAGTACTTC. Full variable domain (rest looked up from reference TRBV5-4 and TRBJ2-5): ETGVTQSPTHLIKTRGQQVTLRCSSQSGHNTVSWYQQALGQGPQFIFQYYREEENGRGNFPPRFSGLQFPNYSSELNVNALELDDSALYLCASSSGQGWTGQETQYFGPGTRLLVL.

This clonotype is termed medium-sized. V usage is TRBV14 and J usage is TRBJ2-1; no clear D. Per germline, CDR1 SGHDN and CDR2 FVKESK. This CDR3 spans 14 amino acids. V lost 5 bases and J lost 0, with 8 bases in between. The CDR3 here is CASSTFSSYNEQFF. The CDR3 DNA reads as TGTGCCAGCAGCACCTTCAGCTCCTACAATGAGCAGTTCTTC.

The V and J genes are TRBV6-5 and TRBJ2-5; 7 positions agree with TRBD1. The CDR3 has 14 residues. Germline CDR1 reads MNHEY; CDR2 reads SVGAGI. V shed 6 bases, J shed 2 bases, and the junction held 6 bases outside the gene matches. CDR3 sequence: CASSALRGQETQYF. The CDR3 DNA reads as TGTGCCAGCAGCGCACTCAGGGGGCAAGAGACCCAGTACTTC.

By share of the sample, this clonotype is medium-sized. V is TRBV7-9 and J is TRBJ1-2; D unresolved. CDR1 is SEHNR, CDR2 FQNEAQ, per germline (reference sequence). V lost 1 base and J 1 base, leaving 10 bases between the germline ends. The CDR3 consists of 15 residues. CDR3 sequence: CASSLEGLGNYGYTF. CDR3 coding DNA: TGTGCCAGCAGCTTAGAGGGTTTGGGTAACTATGGCTACACCTTC.

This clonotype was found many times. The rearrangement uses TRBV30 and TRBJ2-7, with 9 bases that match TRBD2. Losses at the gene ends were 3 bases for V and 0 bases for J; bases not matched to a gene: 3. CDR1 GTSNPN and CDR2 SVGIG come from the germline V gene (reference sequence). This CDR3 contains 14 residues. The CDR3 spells CAWRRGGRSYEQYF. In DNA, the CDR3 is TGTGCCTGGAGGCGGGGGGGACGCTCCTACGAGCAGTACTTC.

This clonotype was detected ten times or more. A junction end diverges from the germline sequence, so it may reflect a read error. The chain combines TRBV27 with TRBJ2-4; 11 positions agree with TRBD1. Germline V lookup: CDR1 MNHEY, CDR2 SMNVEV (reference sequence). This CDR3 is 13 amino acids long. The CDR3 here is CASSPHAGQGAVF. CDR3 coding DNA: TGTGCCAGCAGTCCACACGCCGGACAGGGGGCTGTCTTC.

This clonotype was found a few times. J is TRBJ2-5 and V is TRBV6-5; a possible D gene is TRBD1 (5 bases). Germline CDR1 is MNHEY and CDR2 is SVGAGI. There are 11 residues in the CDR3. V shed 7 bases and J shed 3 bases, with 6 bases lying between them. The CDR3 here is CASTREETQYF. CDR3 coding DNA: TGTGCCAGCACCAGGGAAGAGACCCAGTACTTC.